The T cell receptor (beta chain) under discussion was sequenced for a study of blood T cell repertoires in COVID-19. Study details: The United States, Italy and Spain provided the acute and convalescent COVID-19 samples.

Trimming removed 6 bases at V and 6 bases at J, with 8 bases between. This CDR3 has 11 residues. CDR1 is DFQATT, CDR2 SNEGSKA, per germline (reference sequence). Measured with immunoSEQ multiplex PCR; TCRdb has only the in-frame clones, and not every one. This table holds 250,000 or so clones, about 82% found once. The chain combines TRBV20-1 with TRBJ2-2; TRBD2 is a possible D gene (5 bases). Sequencing used peripheral blood. The TCR originated in a man at least 80 years old with acute or convalescent COVID-19. For the CDR3, the DNA is TGCAGTGCATACGGGGCCGGGGAGCTGTTTTTT. Translated: CSAYGAGELFF.